The clone carrying this T cell receptor beta chain was seen just once. Its antigen is as yet unknown. The data were obtained in a study of T cell responses to AZD1222 COVID-19 vaccine. Study-level findings and limits: A mostly white British donor set with more females was recruited, and clonal diversity was possibly underestimated. Recipients of AZD1222 seropositive at baseline numbered only five or six.

The CDR3 loop spans 13 amino acids. The repertoire was sequenced with immunoSEQ multiplex PCR; TCRdb's copy has only in-frame clones and lacks some. The sample lists over 95,000 clones; approximately 90% were seen once. This receptor was taken from an adult who received the AZD1222 COVID-19 vaccine. Sequenced here: peripheral blood, sampled 28 days after the second AZD1222 dose. The chain carries TRBV21-1 and TRBJ2-7; the table's D call, TRBD2, was not checked against the DNA. TRBV21-1 is a recognized pseudogene. CDR3 nucleotide sequence: TGTGCCAACGACGGAGGGATCTCCTACGAGCAGTACTTC. This translates into CANDGGISYEQYF.